The sequence of this T cell receptor beta chain was determined in a study of T cells in Graves' hyperthyroidism and ophthalmopathy. Study conclusions and caveats: Most thyroid clonotypes expanded above 0.001 appeared in blood too.

RNA transcripts provided the source from which TCR beta CDR3 regions were amplified. During a first-round RT-PCR of the TCR CDR3, the HTBI primer set was used. TCRdb re-analysed the multiplex PCR reads in MiXCR, keeping a single row per CDR3 protein. The sample holds approximately 690,000 distinct CDR3 sequences; less than 25% are singletons and the top ten take approximately 30%. Germline V CDR1 and CDR2: MNHEY, SMNVEV (reference sequence). With 8 bases removed from V and 8 bases from J, the gap between germline ends came to 25 bases. This CDR3 spans 15 amino acids. As for this clonotype: Antigen: not known. A clone one base away is much larger, so this may be a read error.

The chain combines TRBV27 with TRBJ2-7; a possible D gene is TRBD2 (6 bases). The sequence derives from a man in his thirties or forties with Graves' ophthalmopathy. Sequencing was performed on blood. CDR3 sequence reads: CASGGRTQSWNKQYF. CDR3 bases: TGTGCCAGCGGGGGGAGGACCCAATCGTGGAACAAGCAGTACTTC.